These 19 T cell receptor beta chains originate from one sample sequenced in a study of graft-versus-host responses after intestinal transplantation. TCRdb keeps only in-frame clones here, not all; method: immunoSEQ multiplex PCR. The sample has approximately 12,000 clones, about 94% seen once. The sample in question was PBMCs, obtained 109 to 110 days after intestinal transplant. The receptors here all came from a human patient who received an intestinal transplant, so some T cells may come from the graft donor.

In DNA, the CDR3 is TGCAGCGGTAGAGTTGGGCAGCTAAAAGAGACCCAGTACTTC. It encodes CSGRVGQLKETQYF. The V and J genes are TRBV29-1 and TRBJ2-5; no clear D gene. The V and J ends lost 7 bases and 3 bases respectively, with 18 bases between them. The V gene's germline CDR1 is SQVTM and CDR2 ANQGSEA. This CDR3 is built from 14 residues.

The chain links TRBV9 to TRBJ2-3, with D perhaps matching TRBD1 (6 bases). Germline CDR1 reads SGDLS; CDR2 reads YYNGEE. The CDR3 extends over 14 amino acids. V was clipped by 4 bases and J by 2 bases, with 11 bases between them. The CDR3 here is CASSSRQATDTQYF. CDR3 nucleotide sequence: TGTGCCAGCAGCTCTAGACAGGCCACAGATACGCAGTATTTT. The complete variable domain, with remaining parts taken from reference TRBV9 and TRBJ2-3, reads DSGVTQTPKHLITATGQRVTLRCSPRSGDLSVYWYQQSLDQGLQFLIQYYNGEERAKGNILERFSAQQFPDLHSELNLSSLELGDSALYFCASSSRQATDTQYFGPGTRLTVL.

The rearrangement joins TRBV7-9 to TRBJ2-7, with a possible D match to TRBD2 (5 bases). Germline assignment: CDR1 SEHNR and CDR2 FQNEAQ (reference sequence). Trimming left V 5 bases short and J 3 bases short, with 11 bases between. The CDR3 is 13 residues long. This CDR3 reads CASSDREHYEQYF. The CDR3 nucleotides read TGTGCCAGCAGCGACCGGGAACACTACGAGCAGTACTTC.

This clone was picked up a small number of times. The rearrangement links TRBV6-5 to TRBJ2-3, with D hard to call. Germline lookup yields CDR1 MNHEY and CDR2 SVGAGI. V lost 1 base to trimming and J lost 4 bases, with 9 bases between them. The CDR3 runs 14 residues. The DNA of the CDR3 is TGTGCCAGCAGTTACTTACTGGAGTCAGATACGCAGTATTTT. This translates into CASSYLLESDTQYF.

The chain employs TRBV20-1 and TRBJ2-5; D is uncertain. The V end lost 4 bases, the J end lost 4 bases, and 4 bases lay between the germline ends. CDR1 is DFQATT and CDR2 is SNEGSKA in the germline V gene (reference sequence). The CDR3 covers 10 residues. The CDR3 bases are TGCAGTGCTACTGGAGAGACCCAGTACTTC. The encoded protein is CSATGETQYF.

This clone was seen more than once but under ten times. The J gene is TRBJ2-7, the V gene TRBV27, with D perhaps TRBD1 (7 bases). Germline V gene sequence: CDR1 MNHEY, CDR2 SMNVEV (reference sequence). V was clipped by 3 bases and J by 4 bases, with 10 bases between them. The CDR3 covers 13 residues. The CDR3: CASSFAGGYEQYF. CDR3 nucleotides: TGTGCCAGCAGTTTCGCAGGGGGGTACGAGCAGTACTTC.

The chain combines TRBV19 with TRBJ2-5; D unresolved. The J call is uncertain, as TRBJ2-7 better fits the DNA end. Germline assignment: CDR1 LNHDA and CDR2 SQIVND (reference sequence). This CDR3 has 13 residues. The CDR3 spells CASSRFSSYEQYF. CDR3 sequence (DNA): TGTGCCAGTAGTAGGTTCAGCTCCTACGAGCAGTACTTC.

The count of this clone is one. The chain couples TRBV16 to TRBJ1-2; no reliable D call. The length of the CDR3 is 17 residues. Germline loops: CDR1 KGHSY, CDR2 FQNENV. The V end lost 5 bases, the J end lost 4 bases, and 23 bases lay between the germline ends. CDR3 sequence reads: CASSDAQIVRKTYGYTF. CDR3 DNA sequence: TGTGCCAGCAGCGACGCGCAGATCGTTAGAAAGACCTATGGCTACACCTTC.

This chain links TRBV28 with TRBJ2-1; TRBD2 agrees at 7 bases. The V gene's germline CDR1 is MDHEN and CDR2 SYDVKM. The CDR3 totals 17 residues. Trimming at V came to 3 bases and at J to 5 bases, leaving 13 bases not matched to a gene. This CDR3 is CASSFDGRETSNNEQFF. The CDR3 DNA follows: TGTGCCAGCAGTTTTGATGGGCGGGAGACCTCTAACAATGAGCAGTTCTTC.

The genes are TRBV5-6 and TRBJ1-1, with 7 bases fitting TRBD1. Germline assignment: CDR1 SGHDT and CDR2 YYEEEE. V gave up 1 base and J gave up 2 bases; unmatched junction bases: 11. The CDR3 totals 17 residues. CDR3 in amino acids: CASSLRGPGGLNTEAFF. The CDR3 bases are TGTGCCAGCAGCTTGAGGGGCCCAGGGGGGCTAAACACTGAAGCTTTCTTT.

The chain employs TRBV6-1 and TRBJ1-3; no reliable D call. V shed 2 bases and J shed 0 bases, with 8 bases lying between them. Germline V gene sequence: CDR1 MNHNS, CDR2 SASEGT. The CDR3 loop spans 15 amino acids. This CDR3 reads CASSEHGFSGNTIYF. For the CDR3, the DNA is TGTGCCAGCAGTGAACACGGGTTCTCTGGAAACACCATATATTTT.

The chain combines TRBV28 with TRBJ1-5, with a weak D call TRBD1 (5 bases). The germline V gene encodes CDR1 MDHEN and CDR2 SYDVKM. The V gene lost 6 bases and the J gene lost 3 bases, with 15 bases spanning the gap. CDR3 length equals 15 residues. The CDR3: CASRRSGGDNQPQHF. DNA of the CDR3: TGTGCCAGCAGAAGATCGGGGGGGGACAATCAGCCCCAGCATTTT.

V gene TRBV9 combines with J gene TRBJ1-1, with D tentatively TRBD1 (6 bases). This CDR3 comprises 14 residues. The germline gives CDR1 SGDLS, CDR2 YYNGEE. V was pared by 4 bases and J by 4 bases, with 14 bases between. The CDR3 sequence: CASSSDGTSTEAFF. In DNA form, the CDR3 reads TGTGCCAGCAGCTCCGACGGGACAAGCACTGAAGCTTTCTTT. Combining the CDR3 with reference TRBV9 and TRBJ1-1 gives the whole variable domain DSGVTQTPKHLITATGQRVTLRCSPRSGDLSVYWYQQSLDQGLQFLIQYYNGEERAKGNILERFSAQQFPDLHSELNLSSLELGDSALYFCASSSDGTSTEAFFGQGTRLTVV.

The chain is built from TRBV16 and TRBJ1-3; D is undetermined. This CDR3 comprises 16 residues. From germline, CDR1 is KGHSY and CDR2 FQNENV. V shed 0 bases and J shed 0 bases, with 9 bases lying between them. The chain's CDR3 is CASSQSARSSGNTIYF. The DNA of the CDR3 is TGTGCCAGCAGCCAATCGGCCAGGTCCTCTGGAAACACCATATATTTT.

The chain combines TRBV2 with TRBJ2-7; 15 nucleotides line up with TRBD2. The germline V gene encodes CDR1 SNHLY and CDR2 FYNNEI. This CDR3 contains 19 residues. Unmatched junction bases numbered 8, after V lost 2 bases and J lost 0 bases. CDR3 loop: CASSEPGLAGGATSYEQYF. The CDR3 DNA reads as TGTGCCAGCAGTGAACCCGGACTAGCGGGAGGGGCGACCTCCTACGAGCAGTACTTC.

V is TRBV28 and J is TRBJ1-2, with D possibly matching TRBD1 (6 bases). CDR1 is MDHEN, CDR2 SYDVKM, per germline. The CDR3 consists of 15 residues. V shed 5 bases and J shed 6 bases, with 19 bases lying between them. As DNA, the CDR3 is TGTGCCAGCAGTCCCCCGCCGAACAGGGCCCATGGCTACACCTTC. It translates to CASSPPPNRAHGYTF.

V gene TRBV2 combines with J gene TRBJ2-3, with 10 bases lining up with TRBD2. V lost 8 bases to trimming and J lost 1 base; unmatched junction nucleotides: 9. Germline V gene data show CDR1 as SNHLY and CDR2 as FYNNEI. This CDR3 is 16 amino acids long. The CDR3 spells CASRGPGLAGTDTQYF. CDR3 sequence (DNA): TGTGCCAGCCGCGGTCCAGGACTAGCGGGCACAGATACGCAGTATTTT.

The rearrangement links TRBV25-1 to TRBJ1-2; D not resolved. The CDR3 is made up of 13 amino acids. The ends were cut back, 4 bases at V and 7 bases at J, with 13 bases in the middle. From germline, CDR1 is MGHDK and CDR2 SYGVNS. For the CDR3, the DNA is TGTGCCAGCAGTGCCCGCGGCGAGAGTGGCTACACCTTC. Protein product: CASSARGESGYTF.

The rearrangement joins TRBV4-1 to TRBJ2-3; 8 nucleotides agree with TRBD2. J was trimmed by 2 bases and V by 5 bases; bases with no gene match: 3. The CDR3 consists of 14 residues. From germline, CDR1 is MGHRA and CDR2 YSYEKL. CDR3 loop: CASSSAGVTDTQYF. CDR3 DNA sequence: TGCGCCAGCAGCTCAGCGGGGGTCACAGATACGCAGTATTTT.